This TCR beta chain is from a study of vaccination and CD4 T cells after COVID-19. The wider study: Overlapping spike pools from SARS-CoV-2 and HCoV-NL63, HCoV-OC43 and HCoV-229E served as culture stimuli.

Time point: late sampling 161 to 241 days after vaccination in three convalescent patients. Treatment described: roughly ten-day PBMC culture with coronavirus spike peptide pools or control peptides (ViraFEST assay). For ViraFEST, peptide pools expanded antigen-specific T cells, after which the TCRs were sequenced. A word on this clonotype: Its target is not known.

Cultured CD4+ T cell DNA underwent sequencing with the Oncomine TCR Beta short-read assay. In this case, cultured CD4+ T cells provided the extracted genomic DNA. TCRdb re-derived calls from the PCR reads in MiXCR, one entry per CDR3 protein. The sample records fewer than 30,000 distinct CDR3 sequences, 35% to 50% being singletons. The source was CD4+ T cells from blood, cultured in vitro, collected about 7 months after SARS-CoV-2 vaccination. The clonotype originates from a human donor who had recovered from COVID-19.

This CDR3 is CSARRQGAQDTQYF. DNA for the CDR3: TGCAGTGCTAGGAGACAGGGGGCGCAAGATACGCAGTATTTT. The V call is TRBV20-1, the J call TRBJ2-3, with 10 bases lining up with TRBD1. CDR1 is DFQATT and CDR2 is SNEGSKA in the germline V gene (reference sequence). The CDR3 contains 14 residues. V lost 3 bases to trimming and J lost 5 bases; unmatched junction nucleotides: 5.